These 32 T cell receptor beta chains originate from one sample sequenced in a study of blood T cell repertoires in COVID-19. Assay used: immunoSEQ multiplex PCR; TCRdb lists only in-frame clones, some missing. The data hold roughly 400,000 clones, with roughly 91% observed a single time. The sequenced sample was PBMCs or T cells enriched from blood (not recorded which). The receptors derive from a woman in her 30s who had recovered from COVID-19.

This clone was counted many times. CDR3 loop: CARHGLAGYNEQFF. The CDR3 DNA sequence: TGTGCCAGACACGGACTAGCGGGTTACAATGAGCAGTTCTTC. The chain uses TRBV2 and TRBJ2-1, with TRBD2 identical over 11 bases. Per germline, CDR1 SNHLY and CDR2 FYNNEI. With V trimmed by 9 bases and J by 4 bases, 5 bases remained unmatched. The CDR3 totals 14 residues.

This rearrangement joins TRBV28 to TRBJ2-7; 8 bases line up with TRBD2. Losses at the gene ends were 6 bases for V and 2 bases for J; bases not matched to a gene: 9. This CDR3 is built from 15 residues. Per the germline V gene, CDR1 is MDHEN and CDR2 is SYDVKM. The CDR3 region has the DNA TGTGCCAGCAGCACTATGGCACTAGCGGCCTACGAGCAGTACTTC. It yields the protein CASSTMALAAYEQYF.

J is TRBJ2-7 and V is TRBV15, with 9 bases that match TRBD1. The V gene end was trimmed by 0 bases and the J gene end by 3 bases; junction bases not matched to a gene: 0. Germline V gene sequence: CDR1 LNHNV, CDR2 YYDKDF (reference sequence). The CDR3 extends over 14 amino acids. CDR3 loop: CATSREGQGYEQYF. The CDR3, as DNA: TGTGCCACCAGCAGAGAGGGACAGGGCTACGAGCAGTACTTC.

This clone occurred once. The rearrangement joins TRBV7-8 to TRBJ2-2; possibly TRBD1 for D (9 bases). Trimming left V 3 bases short and J 4 bases short, with 18 bases between. CDR1 SGHVS and CDR2 FQNEAQ come from the germline V gene. The CDR3 totals 17 residues. CDR3 in amino acids: CASSFRGGQGLTGELFF. The CDR3 DNA reads as TGTGCCAGCAGCTTCCGGGGGGGACAGGGACTCACCGGGGAGCTGTTTTTT.

The CDR3: CASSYFQGASYNEQFF. CDR3 sequence (DNA): TGCGCCAGCAGCTACTTTCAGGGGGCATCATACAATGAGCAGTTCTTC. The chain recombines TRBV5-1 with TRBJ2-1; TRBD1 matches 8 bases. Germline V gene sequence: CDR1 SGHRS, CDR2 YFSETQ. This CDR3 spans 16 amino acids. V was clipped by 3 bases and J by 4 bases; unmatched bases: 9.

The gene calls are TRBV29-1 and TRBJ1-2; 7 nucleotides match TRBD1. CDR1 and CDR2 (germline): SQVTM, ANQGSEA. J gave up 4 bases and V 6 bases, and 8 bases lay outside the gene matches. The CDR3 spans 13 residues. This CDR3 is CSVVGQEGYGYTF. In DNA, the CDR3 is TGCAGCGTAGTCGGACAGGAAGGCTATGGCTACACCTTC.

V is TRBV30 and J is TRBJ1-6; TRBD1 is a possible D gene (5 bases). The V and J ends lost 1 base and 10 bases respectively, with 11 bases between them. CDR1 is GTSNPN and CDR2 is SVGIG in the germline V gene (reference sequence). CDR3 length: 13 residues. The CDR3 nucleotides are TGTGCCTGGAGTGAACAGGTTCGGTCACCCCTCCACTTT. It is translated as CAWSEQVRSPLHF.

This chain links TRBV12-5 with TRBJ1-1, with no clear D. Germline CDR1 reads LGHNT; CDR2 reads FRNRAP. The ends were cut back, 1 base at V and 10 bases at J, with 16 bases in the middle. The CDR3 runs to 14 residues. Here the CDR3 DNA reads TGTGCTAGTGGTTTGGGACTCGGAGAGTGGTCAGCTTTCTTT. Translating it yields CASGLGLGEWSAFF.

The chain is built from TRBV7-2 and TRBJ2-7; D possibly corresponds to TRBD1 (5 bases). Trimming removed 3 bases at V and 4 bases at J, with 19 bases between. Germline V lookup: CDR1 SGHTA, CDR2 FQGNSA. This CDR3 is 16 amino acids long. CDR3 sequence reads: CASSFTLWVRDYEQYF. Written as DNA, the CDR3 is TGTGCCAGCAGCTTCACATTATGGGTCAGGGATTACGAGCAGTACTTC.

The chain uses TRBV5-8 and TRBJ1-1, with 7 bases that match TRBD1. With V trimmed by 5 bases and J by 8 bases, 12 bases remained unmatched. The CDR3 has 14 residues. Germline V gene data show CDR1 as SGHTS and CDR2 as YDEGEE. The CDR3 sequence is CASRTPEQGLEAFF. DNA for the CDR3: TGTGCCAGCAGAACTCCAGAACAGGGGTTGGAAGCTTTCTTT. Using reference TRBV5-8 and TRBJ1-1 for the parts outside the CDR3, the full variable domain is EAGVTQSPTHLIKTRGQQATLRCSPISGHTSVYWYQQALGLGLQFLLWYDEGEERNRGNFPPRFSGRQFPNYSSELNVNALELEDSALYLCASRTPEQGLEAFFGQGTRLTVV.

J is TRBJ1-1 and V is TRBV6-6; D is unclear. The V gene lost 1 base and the J gene lost 3 bases, with 12 bases spanning the gap. The CDR3 has 15 amino acids. Germline lookup yields CDR1 MNHNY and CDR2 SVGAGI (reference sequence). CDR3 protein: CASSYFLPGDTEAFF. CDR3 sequence (DNA): TGTGCCAGCAGTTACTTCCTGCCCGGGGACACTGAAGCTTTCTTT.

This clone came up a few times. The chain joins TRBV10-3 to TRBJ1-6; D remains ambiguous. The CDR3 totals 13 residues. Germline assignment: CDR1 ENHRY and CDR2 SYGVKD. Between the trimmed V and J ends, which lost 8 bases and 3 bases, there was a span of 8 bases. The CDR3 here is CAIAGNYNSPLHF. CDR3 nucleotides: TGTGCCATCGCAGGAAACTATAATTCACCCCTCCACTTT.

The chain recombines TRBV5-6 with TRBJ1-2; weak D call: TRBD1 (6 bases). The germline gives CDR1 SGHDT, CDR2 YYEEEE. This CDR3 is built from 15 residues. V lost 4 bases to trimming and J lost 4 bases, with 17 bases between them. The CDR3, as DNA: TGTGCCAGCAGCCAAGGGACACTCCAAGGCTATGGCTACACCTTC. As protein: CASSQGTLQGYGYTF.

The V and J genes are TRBV30 and TRBJ1-6, with D perhaps matching TRBD1 (5 bases). Trimming took 7 bases from V and 6 from J, leaving 16 bases between them. Germline values: CDR1 GTSNPN, CDR2 SVGIG (reference sequence). The CDR3 totals 14 residues. The CDR3 protein is CASLQAGGNSPLHF. For the CDR3, the DNA is TGTGCCTCTTTACAGGCGGGGGGTAATTCACCCCTCCACTTT. Based on the CDR3 plus reference TRBV30 and TRBJ1-6, the full variable domain is SQTIHQWPATLVQPVGSPLSLECTVEGTSNPNLYWYRQAAGRGLQLLFYSVGIGQISSEVPQNLSASRPQDRQFILSSKKLLLSDSGFYLCASLQAGGNSPLHFGNGTRLTVT.

This sequence joins TRBV3-1 (or the pseudogene TRBV3-2) and TRBJ2-4; 8 nucleotides agree with TRBD2. The germline CDR1 and CDR2 sequences are LGHDT and YNNKEL (reference sequence). The length of the CDR3 is 17 residues. Trimming took 4 bases from V and 7 from J; bases not matched to a gene: 15. The CDR3 DNA is TGTGCCAGCAGCCCCCGAGAGAGCGGGAGTTTTGAGAACATTCAGTACTTC. It specifies CASSPRESGSFENIQYF.

This chain links TRBV9 with TRBJ2-5; D might be TRBD2 (7 bases). CDR1 and CDR2 from the germline V gene are SGDLS and YYNGEE. V dropped 4 bases and J dropped 5 bases, with 18 bases sitting between them. The CDR3 extends over 15 amino acids. CDR3 DNA sequence: TGTGCCAGCAGCCGATGGGCGGGGGCTAAGGAGACCCAGTACTTC. This sequence encodes CASSRWAGAKETQYF.

The chain combines TRBV29-1 with TRBJ2-1, with 9 bases that match TRBD2. The germline gives CDR1 SQVTM, CDR2 ANQGSEA. The ends lost 4 bases at V and 9 bases at J; junction bases unmatched: 16. This CDR3 region has 16 residues. The CDR3: CSVGSWREGLFFEQFF. In nucleotides, the CDR3 is TGCAGCGTTGGGTCGTGGCGGGAGGGCCTTTTTTTTGAGCAGTTCTTC.

The sample holds one count of this clone. At one end the junction does not follow the germline gene, possibly because of a read error. The chain joins TRBV28 to TRBJ1-1; D uncertain. The CDR3 has 10 amino acids. CDR1 is MDHEN and CDR2 is SYDVKM in the germline V gene. The DNA for the CDR3 is TGTGCCAGCAGTTCGCACGCCAGGTTTTTT. Its protein product is CASSSHARFF.

In the case of this clone: The germline gene is not matched at one end of the junction; a read error may be the cause. The chain couples TRBV5-4 to TRBJ2-7; a weak D match, TRBD1 (6 bases). Germline values: CDR1 SGHNT, CDR2 YYREEE (reference sequence). The CDR3 covers 13 residues. This CDR3 is CASSLGPDGTRSF. The DNA of the CDR3 is TGTGCCAGCAGCTTAGGGCCCGATGGGACAAGGAGCTTC.

As regards this clone: Compared with germline, one end of the junction differs, possibly owing to a read error. This chain connects TRBV5-1 to TRBJ1-2; D call uncertain. The CDR3 totals 13 residues. Germline lookup yields CDR1 SGHRS and CDR2 YFSETQ. The CDR3 DNA is TGCGCCTGCAGCGGAGGTAGTCACTATGGCTACACCTTC. Translating gives CACSGGSHYGYTF. Full variable domain (missing parts from reference TRBV5-1 and TRBJ1-2): KAGVTQTPRYLIKTRGQQVTLSCSPISGHRSVSWYQQTPGQGLQFLFEYFSETQRNKGNFPGRFSGRQFSNSRSEMNVSTLELGDSALYLCACSGGSHYGYTFGSGTRLTVV.

The chain joins TRBV12-3 or TRBV12-4 to TRBJ2-1; D gene uncertain. The CDR3 is made up of 12 amino acids. V was clipped by 1 base and J by 9 bases, with 7 bases between them. CDR3 sequence reads: CASSLVRTEQFF. The DNA for the CDR3 is TGTGCCAGCAGTTTAGTGCGTACTGAGCAGTTCTTC.

The rearrangement links TRBV19 to TRBJ2-1; D is undetermined. CDR3 size: 14 residues. With 6 bases removed from V and 12 bases from J, the gap between germline ends came to 21 bases. Germline V lookup: CDR1 LNHDA, CDR2 SQIVND (reference sequence). CDR3 coding DNA: TGTGCCAGTAGCCCATTGACTCCCAGCCTGGGGCAGTTCTTC. Translation: CASSPLTPSLGQFF.

The chain joins TRBV18 to TRBJ2-2, with 7 bases that match TRBD1. After removal of 3 bases from V and 7 bases from J, the junction contained 5 bases not matched to a gene. Looked up from germline, CDR1 is KGHSH and CDR2 is LQKENI. The CDR3 runs to 14 residues. Here the CDR3 DNA reads TGTGCCAGCTCACCGGGGACAGTCATCGGGGAGCTGTTTTTT. It translates to CASSPGTVIGELFF.

V gene TRBV3-1 (or the pseudogene TRBV3-2) combines with J gene TRBJ1-3, with D maybe TRBD1 (5 bases). Germline CDR1 LGHDT, CDR2 YNNKEL (reference sequence). CDR3 length: 17 residues. The V end was cut by 0 bases, the J end by 0 bases, with 12 bases between. The CDR3 region is CASSQEGGGPSGNTIYF. DNA of the CDR3: TGTGCCAGCAGCCAAGAGGGCGGGGGTCCCTCTGGAAACACCATATATTTT.

A remark on this clone: This sample also contains other DNA sequences that code for the same CDR3. V gene TRBV7-9 combines with J gene TRBJ1-3; no definite D call. This CDR3 has 14 amino acids. The germline V gene has CDR1 SEHNR and CDR2 FQNEAQ (reference sequence). Trimming stripped 1 base from V and 2 bases from J, with 6 bases between. The CDR3 is CASSLGQTGNTIYF. For the CDR3, the DNA is TGTGCCAGCAGCTTAGGGCAAACTGGAAACACCATATATTTT.

The rearrangement joins TRBV9 to TRBJ2-1, with TRBD2 identical over 12 bases. This CDR3 region has 15 residues. Germline V gene data show CDR1 as SGDLS and CDR2 as YYNGEE. The V and J ends lost 4 bases and 6 bases, in that order; junction bases with no gene match: 5. The CDR3 loop is CASSRGLAGSNEQFF. The CDR3 region has the DNA TGTGCCAGCAGCCGAGGACTAGCGGGATCCAATGAGCAGTTCTTC.

The genes are TRBV5-4 and TRBJ2-2; 10 bases are shared with TRBD2. CDR1 is SGHNT and CDR2 is YYREEE in the germline V gene (reference sequence). The CDR3 contains 16 residues. The ends lost 0 bases at V and 1 base at J; junction bases unmatched: 0. CDR3 protein: CASSLGLAGNTGELFF. For the CDR3, the DNA is TGTGCCAGCAGCTTGGGACTAGCGGGGAACACCGGGGAGCTGTTTTTT. Supplemented by reference TRBV5-4 and TRBJ2-2, the full variable domain reads ETGVTQSPTHLIKTRGQQVTLRCSSQSGHNTVSWYQQALGQGPQFIFQYYREEENGRGNFPPRFSGLQFPNYSSELNVNALELDDSALYLCASSLGLAGNTGELFFGEGSRLTVL.

This clone was counted once. The V gene is TRBV12-3 or TRBV12-4, the J gene TRBJ2-4; no definite D call. There are 13 residues in the CDR3. Deletions cut 6 bases from V and 0 bases from J, with 6 bases between. The CDR3 nucleotides read TGTGCCAGCAGCAAACTAGCCAAAAACATTCAGTACTTC. It specifies CASSKLAKNIQYF.

V is TRBV5-1 and J is TRBJ2-7, with 10 positions matching TRBD2. Germline assignment: CDR1 SGHRS and CDR2 YFSETQ. The J segment lost 5 bases and the V segment lost 4 bases, leaving 12 bases of the junction unmatched. This CDR3 is 16 amino acids long. The CDR3 nucleotides are TGCGCCAGCAGCCGCGGTACCCTAGCGGGAGTTCACGAGCAGTACTTC. Encoded protein: CASSRGTLAGVHEQYF.

V gene TRBV5-1 combines with J gene TRBJ1-5, with TRBD1 identical over 9 bases. The length of the CDR3 is 15 residues. The V and J ends lost 4 bases and 10 bases, in that order; junction bases with no gene match: 12. Germline V CDR1 and CDR2: SGHRS, YFSETQ. The CDR3 sequence: CASSEGNTGGRPQHF. The CDR3 DNA sequence: TGCGCCAGCAGCGAAGGGAACACAGGGGGCCGACCCCAGCATTTT. Based on the CDR3 plus reference TRBV5-1 and TRBJ1-5, the full variable domain is KAGVTQTPRYLIKTRGQQVTLSCSPISGHRSVSWYQQTPGQGLQFLFEYFSETQRNKGNFPGRFSGRQFSNSRSEMNVSTLELGDSALYLCASSEGNTGGRPQHFGDGTRLSIL.

The chain carries TRBV18 and TRBJ1-5; the match to TRBD1 covers 8 bases. Germline values: CDR1 KGHSH, CDR2 LQKENI. The trim removed 4 bases at V and 4 bases at J, leaving 3 bases unmatched. CDR3 length equals 14 residues. CDR3 nucleotides: TGTGCCAGCTCACTGAACAGGGGGAATCAGCCCCAGCATTTT. It specifies CASSLNRGNQPQHF. The whole variable domain, remainder taken from reference TRBV18 and TRBJ1-5, is NAGVMQNPRHLVRRRGQEARLRCSPMKGHSHVYWYRQLPEEGLKFMVYLQKENIIDESGMPKERFSAEFPKEGPSILRIQQVVRGDSAAYFCASSLNRGNQPQHFGDGTRLSIL.

The chain carries TRBV30 and TRBJ1-1; D is unclear. Trimming took 0 bases from V and 8 from J, leaving 13 bases between them. Germline V lookup: CDR1 GTSNPN, CDR2 SVGIG (reference sequence). The CDR3 is 13 residues long. This CDR3 is CAWSVREFLEAFF. The CDR3, as DNA: TGTGCCTGGAGTGTACGGGAATTCCTAGAAGCTTTCTTT. Looking up the rest from reference TRBV30 and TRBJ1-1 gives the full variable domain: SQTIHQWPATLVQPVGSPLSLECTVEGTSNPNLYWYRQAAGRGLQLLFYSVGIGQISSEVPQNLSASRPQDRQFILSSKKLLLSDSGFYLCAWSVREFLEAFFGQGTRLTVV.